The clone carrying this T cell receptor (beta chain) has at least ten counts. Its antigen is unknown. Using its own MiXCR run on the reads, TCRdb lists one record per CDR3 protein. The sample records roughly 240,000 distinct CDR3 sequences, approximately 6.7% being singletons. These data belong to a study of T cell repertoires in cytomegalovirus infection. Across the whole study: Carrying CMV and the relevant HLA type showed in public TCR beta signatures. Findings and caveats of the study: Carriers of CMV plus the relevant HLA were identified by cumulative public TCR beta family frequency. HLA-C-restricted TCR beta clonotypes specific for CMV led the ex vivo response.

Germline assignment: CDR1 SGHRS and CDR2 YFSETQ. The V and J ends lost 4 bases and 5 bases respectively, with 7 bases between them. The CDR3 is 13 residues long. This TCR was sampled from a human donor in good health (CMV status not recorded). Some clones in this sample may be carry-over from other donors' samples. This chain uses TRBV5-1 with TRBJ1-6; D gene ambiguous. Sequencing was carried out using PBMCs. Here the CDR3 reads CASSPMDNSPLHF. The CDR3 coding sequence is TGCGCCAGCAGCCCTATGGATAATTCACCCCTCCACTTT.